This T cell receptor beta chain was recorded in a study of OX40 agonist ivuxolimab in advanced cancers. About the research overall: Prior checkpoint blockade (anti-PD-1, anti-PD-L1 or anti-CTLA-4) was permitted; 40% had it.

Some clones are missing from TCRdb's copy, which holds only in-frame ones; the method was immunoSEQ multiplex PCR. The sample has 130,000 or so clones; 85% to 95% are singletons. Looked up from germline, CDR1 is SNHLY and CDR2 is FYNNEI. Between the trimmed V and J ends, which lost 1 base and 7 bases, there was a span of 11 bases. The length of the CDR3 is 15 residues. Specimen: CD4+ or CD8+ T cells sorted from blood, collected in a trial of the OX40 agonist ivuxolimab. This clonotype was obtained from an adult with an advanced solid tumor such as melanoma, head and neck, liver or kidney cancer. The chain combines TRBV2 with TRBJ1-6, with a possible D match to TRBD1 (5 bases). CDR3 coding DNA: TGTGCCAGCAGTGAAGTTGGGTCAGGGAATTCACCCCTCCACTTT. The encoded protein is CASSEVGSGNSPLHF.